This TCR beta chain came from a study of identical twins. Using its own MiXCR run on the 5' RACE reads, TCRdb lists one record per CDR3 protein. This table holds some 1,600,000 distinct CDR3 sequences, less than 35% found once. CDR3 length: 10 residues. V lost 7 bases and J 7 bases, leaving 10 bases between the germline ends. The germline V gene encodes CDR1 DFQATT and CDR2 SNEGSKA (reference sequence). The chain is built from TRBV20-1 and TRBJ1-2; weak D call: TRBD1 (5 bases). The TCR comes from a newborn girl in good health. Sequencing was performed on cord blood. This CDR3 is CSVREGGYTF. The CDR3 bases are TGCAGTGTCAGGGAGGGTGGCTACACCTTC.